This TCR beta chain was recovered during a study of T-cell memory formation after mild COVID-19. Germline V gene data show CDR1 as DFQATT and CDR2 as SNEGSKA (reference sequence). V was trimmed by 4 bases and J by 0 bases, leaving 9 bases between them. The CDR3 runs 13 residues. A single record per CDR3 protein comes from TCRdb applying MiXCR to the 5' RACE reads. The data contain roughly 350,000 distinct CDR3 sequences, approximately 13% of them singletons. The V call is TRBV20-1, the J call TRBJ1-1; D call uncertain. The TCR comes from a young man who had mild COVID-19 (a few samples of this study predate the infection). Cell type and time point are not known. The sequenced material came from PBMCs or a T cell subset sorted from them (not recorded which). The CDR3, as DNA: TGCAGTGCTACTTTCACAGTGAACACTGAAGCTTTCTTT. This encodes CSATFTVNTEAFF.